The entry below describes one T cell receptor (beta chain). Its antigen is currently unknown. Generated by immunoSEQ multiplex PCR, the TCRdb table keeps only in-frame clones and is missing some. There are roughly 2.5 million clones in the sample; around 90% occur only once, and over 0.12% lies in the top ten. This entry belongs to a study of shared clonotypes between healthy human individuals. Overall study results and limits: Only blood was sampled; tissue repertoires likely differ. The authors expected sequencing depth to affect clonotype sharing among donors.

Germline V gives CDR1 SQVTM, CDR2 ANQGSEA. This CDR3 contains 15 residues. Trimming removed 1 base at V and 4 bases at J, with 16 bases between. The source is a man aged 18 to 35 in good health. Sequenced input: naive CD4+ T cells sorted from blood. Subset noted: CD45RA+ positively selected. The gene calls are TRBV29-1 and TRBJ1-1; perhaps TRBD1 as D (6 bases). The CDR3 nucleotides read TGCAGCGTTGAAGTCGGAACAGGGAGGACCACTGAAGCTTTCTTT. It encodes CSVEVGTGRTTEAFF.